These T cell receptor beta chains were read from a single sample in a study of EBV T-cell therapy then PD-1 blockade in nasopharyngeal carcinoma. Their antigens remain unidentified. Assay: immunoSEQ multiplex PCR; the TCRdb copy retains only in-frame clones and omits some. Found here are over 15,000 clones, approximately 88% of them singletons; the top ten hold around a third. The input for sequencing was CD8+ T cells from blood, taken at roughly day 35 from a patient whose treatment included autologous EBV-specific T cells and nivolumab. All receptors derive from a man in his forties with nasopharyngeal carcinoma. CDR3s include the opening cysteine and the closing phenylalanine or tryptophan. D genes are given only for firm matches. Clone size appears in some rows only: once, few, many, or a class for an expanded clone.

>TRBJ1-5|-|TRBV7-9|-
CASSLSREYSNQPQHF
TGTGCCAGCAGCTTATCGAGGGAATATAGCAATCAGCCCCAGCATTTT
>TRBJ1-2|-|TRBV6-6|-
CASSSSGLNYGYTF
TGTGCCAGCAGTTCCTCGGGACTTAACTATGGCTACACCTTC
>TRBJ1-1|TRBD1|TRBV18|-
CASSPDRGKTEAFF
TGTGCCAGCTCACCAGACAGGGGAAAGACTGAAGCTTTCTTT
>TRBJ1-5|-|TRBV23-1|-
CASSPNREVQGCQPQHF
TGCGCCAGCAGTCCCAATCGAGAGGTACAGGGTTGTCAGCCCCAGCATTTT
>TRBJ2-2|-|TRBV29-1|-
CSVTPTGGPLANTGELFF
TGCAGCGTTACACCCACGGGGGGCCCTCTCGCGAACACCGGGGAGCTGTTTTTT
>TRBJ2-5|-|TRBV12-3/TRBV12-4|few
CASSWAVAQYF
TGTGCCAGCAGTTGGGCGGTGGCCCAGTACTTC
>TRBJ1-5|-|TRBV28|-
CASSFALGSNQPQHF
TGTGCCAGCAGTTTCGCCCTGGGGAGCAATCAGCCCCAGCATTTT
>TRBJ1-2|TRBD1|TRBV6-4|-
CASSPGTGDTPGYGYTF
TGTGCCAGCAGTCCCGGGACAGGGGATACTCCCGGCTATGGCTACACCTTC
>TRBJ1-2|-|TRBV2|-
CASRTLVKGYTF
TGTGCCAGCAGGACCTTAGTAAAGGGCTACACCTTC
>TRBJ2-2|-|TRBV6-2/TRBV6-3|-
CASSYQGRTGELFF
TGTGCCAGCAGTTACCAGGGGCGGACCGGGGAGCTGTTTTTT
>TRBJ1-1|-|TRBV28|-
CASNFEKGFFPTEAFF
TGTGCCAGCAACTTCGAAAAAGGGTTCTTTCCCACTGAAGCTTTCTTT
>TRBJ1-4|-|TRBV29-1|-
CSVLVGLVTAPTNEKLFF
TGCAGCGTCTTAGTCGGGCTGGTGACAGCTCCAACTAATGAAAAACTGTTTTTT
>TRBJ1-1|-|TRBV7-6|-
CASSSGTFGTMNTEAFF
TGTGCCAGCAGCTCTGGAACCTTCGGAACCATGAACACTGAAGCTTTCTTT
>TRBJ1-6|-|TRBV28|-
CASSFRDGSSPLHF
TGTGCCAGCAGTTTCCGGGATGGTTCTTCACCCCTCCACTTT
>TRBJ2-5|TRBD1|TRBV4-3|-
CASSQNGQGQETQYF
TGCGCCAGCAGCCAAAATGGACAGGGTCAAGAGACCCAGTACTTC
>TRBJ2-7|-|TRBV29-1|-
CSVGGQNYEQYF
TGCAGCGTGGGGGGACAAAACTACGAGCAGTACTTC
>TRBJ1-1|TRBD1|TRBV29-1|few
CSVEDRSSEAFF
TGCAGCGTTGAGGACAGGAGTAGTGAAGCTTTCTTT
>TRBJ2-7|-|TRBV5-1|medium-sized
CAVGIEQYF
TGCGCCGTAGGGATAGAGCAGTACTTC
>TRBJ1-1|TRBD1|TRBV9|-
CASSPRDSMNTEAFF
TGTGCCAGCAGCCCCCGGGACAGTATGAACACTGAAGCTTTCTTT
>TRBJ2-3|-|TRBV27|-
CASSSILTGLYTDTQYF
TGTGCCAGCAGTTCTATCCTAACCGGATTATACACAGATACGCAGTATTTT
>TRBJ1-1|-|TRBV5-6|-
CASSLVRELMNTEAFF
TGTGCCAGCAGCTTAGTTCGAGAACTCATGAACACTGAAGCTTTCTTT
>TRBJ1-5|-|TRBV6-2/TRBV6-3|-
CASSHGENQPQHF
TGTGCCAGCAGCCACGGGGAAAATCAGCCCCAGCATTTT
>TRBJ1-1|TRBD1|TRBV25-1|once
CASSESQGATEAFF
TGTGCCAGCAGTGAATCGCAGGGGGCAACTGAAGCTTTCTTT
>TRBJ2-3|-|TRBV30|-
CAWSVTDTQYF
TGTGCCTGGAGTGTAACAGATACGCAGTATTTT
>TRBJ1-5|-|TRBV6-4|-
CASSGPRQGDSNQPQHF
TGTGCCAGCAGTGGCCCCCGGCAGGGCGATAGCAATCAGCCCCAGCATTTT
>TRBJ2-1|-|TRBV7-2|-
CASSLAVRFLGNEQFF
TGTGCCAGCAGCTTAGCGGTCCGGTTCCTAGGGAATGAGCAGTTCTTC
>TRBJ1-3|-|TRBV27|-
CASSLVPGGNTIYF
TGTGCCAGCAGTTTAGTGCCCGGGGGAAACACCATATATTTT
>TRBJ2-7|-|TRBV27|-
CASSFGPTYEQYF
TGTGCCAGCAGTTTCGGCCCTACCTACGAGCAGTACTTC